This TCR beta chain was sequenced during a study of human T cells and chemical hapten exposure. Overall study: A patient group, mainly female, showed alopecia areata, totalis or universalis.

TCRdb processed the RACE reads anew with MiXCR; each CDR3 protein has one entry. The sample records some 45,000 distinct CDR3 sequences, approximately 13% being singletons. Time point specified: pre-sensitization, week 0. Specified treatment: therapeutic diphenylcyclopropenone sensitization with weekly scalp DPC. Patients had alopecia, were aged 18 to 70, and were not pregnant. This clonotype was observed many times. The specimen comprised whole blood, sampled in connection with sensitization to the hapten diphenylcyclopropenone (DPC). This TCR came from a woman in her 30s with alopecia areata. Some clones in this sample may be carry-over from other donors' samples.

The CDR3 loop reads CASSLDRADTGELFF. DNA of the CDR3: TGTGCCAGCTCACTCGACAGGGCCGACACCGGGGAGCTGTTTTTT. The chain links TRBV18 to TRBJ2-2; 7 nucleotides line up with TRBD1. This CDR3 is 15 amino acids long. V dropped 4 bases and J dropped 3; count of bases not matched to a gene: 5. Germline CDR1 and CDR2: KGHSH and LQKENI.